The clone carrying this TCR beta chain has a handful of counts. CDR3 size: 17 residues. Trimming took off 1 base at V and 3 bases at J, with 16 bases between the two ends. Germline V lookup: CDR1 SGHAT, CDR2 FQNNGV. TCRdb's copy holds only in-frame clones and misses some; the assay was immunoSEQ multiplex PCR. The sample yields 230,000 or so clones, 90% to 95% seen once. This sample is part of a study of control samples from healthy donors and cancer patients. The sequencing input was blood. The sequence derives from a man aged 45-65 years in good health. This chain connects TRBV11-2 to TRBJ1-5, with unresolved D. The CDR3 is CASSLGPEGENNQPQHF. CDR3 DNA: TGTGCCAGCAGCTTAGGCCCCGAGGGAGAGAACAATCAGCCCCAGCATTTT.